This passage covers 20 T cell receptor beta chains from one sample sequenced in a study of PD-L1 blockade in urothelial cancer (dated by TCRdb to about 2017). Library preparation employed the immunoSEQ multiplex PCR assay. TCRdb retrieved this table from immuneACCESS and kept in-frame rearrangements only. Not all clones are present; in checked studies, unresolved V genes account for under half, and no reason is known for the remainder. The sample has around 45,000 clones on record, around 88% of them singletons. The top ten clonotypes cover roughly 3.6% of the sample. The source was PBMCs, collected around atezolizumab (anti-PD-L1) treatment. The receptors stem from a man of 80 years or more with urothelial cancer.

This chain connects TRBV7-8 to TRBJ2-7; 7 bases line up with TRBD1. V shed 5 bases and J 0 bases; nucleotides not matched to a gene: 7. CDR1 is SGHVS and CDR2 is FQNEAQ in the germline V gene. This CDR3 has 15 residues. The CDR3 region is CASSGTGVNSYEQYF. CDR3 nucleotides: TGTGCCAGCAGCGGAACAGGGGTTAACTCCTACGAGCAGTACTTC.

The rearrangement joins TRBV4-1 to TRBJ1-5; D unclear. The V end was cut by 5 bases, the J end by 0 bases, with 11 bases between. The V gene's germline CDR1 is MGHRA and CDR2 YSYEKL. The CDR3 is made up of 15 amino acids. CDR3 protein: CASSGNSNSNQPQHF. The CDR3 region has the DNA TGCGCCAGCAGCGGTAACAGCAATAGCAATCAGCCCCAGCATTTT.

The chain links TRBV5-1 to TRBJ1-2; TRBD1 agrees at 7 bases. CDR1 and CDR2 (germline): SGHRS, YFSETQ. The CDR3 runs 14 residues. With 0 bases clipped from V and 7 bases from J, the junction kept 6 bases outside the gene matches. Here the CDR3 DNA reads TGCGCCAGCAGCTTGGAGGGGGCGATCGGTGGCTACACCTTC. As protein: CASSLEGAIGGYTF.

This rearrangement joins TRBV18 to TRBJ2-7, with 7 nucleotides matching TRBD1. V was pared by 10 bases and J by 1 base, with 7 bases of the junction left unmatched. The germline gives CDR1 KGHSH, CDR2 LQKENI. The CDR3 is 13 amino acids. CDR3 in DNA: TGTGCCACCGCCGACAGGGTTTCCTACGAGCAGTACTTC. This gives the protein CATADRVSYEQYF.

This clone was seen only a few times. The gene calls are TRBV2 and TRBJ1-1, with TRBD1 identical over 12 bases. CDR1 and CDR2 (germline): SNHLY, FYNNEI. The CDR3 totals 15 residues. After removal of 4 bases from V and 7 bases from J, the junction contained 7 bases not matched to a gene. In nucleotides, the CDR3 is TGTGCCAGCAGTGGAGGGACAGGGGGCTACAGTGAAGCTTTCTTT. Residues: CASSGGTGGYSEAFF.

This clone was seen only a few times. The chain links TRBV6-5 to TRBJ2-1; the D is unclear. The CDR3 has 12 amino acids. Trimming took off 8 bases at V and 3 bases at J, with 8 bases between the two ends. Germline V lookup: CDR1 MNHEY, CDR2 SVGAGI. The CDR3 is CASRERYNEQFF. CDR3 in DNA: TGTGCCAGCCGCGAACGCTACAATGAGCAGTTCTTC.

The chain is built from TRBV6-5 and TRBJ1-1; 8 bases map to TRBD1. The CDR3 length is 14 residues. V lost 3 bases to trimming and J lost 4 bases; unmatched junction nucleotides: 4. CDR1 is MNHEY, CDR2 SVGAGI, per germline. The CDR3 DNA sequence: TGTGCCAGCAGTTATACCGGACAGGGCACTGAAGCTTTCTTT. Translation gives CASSYTGQGTEAFF.

The gene calls are TRBV19 and TRBJ1-2; TRBD1 agrees at 8 bases. The germline gives CDR1 LNHDA, CDR2 SQIVND (reference sequence). Trimming removed 7 bases from V and 6 bases from J; junction bases left unmatched: 13. The CDR3 is 15 amino acids. CDR3 nucleotide sequence: TGTGCCAGTAAGGCGGCAGGGGGCGCTGTTAATGGCTACACCTTC. Amino acid sequence: CASKAAGGAVNGYTF.

Only one count was recorded for this clone. The chain uses TRBV11-2 and TRBJ2-5; TRBD2 matches at 9 bases. The germline CDR1 and CDR2 sequences are SGHAT and FQNNGV. Losses at the gene ends were 1 base for V and 3 bases for J; bases not matched to a gene: 3. The CDR3 has 15 amino acids. The CDR3 reads CASSLVPSGKETQYF. The CDR3 nucleotides are TGTGCCAGCAGCTTAGTCCCTAGCGGGAAAGAGACCCAGTACTTC.

This chain connects TRBV6-6 to TRBJ1-1; 9 bases fit TRBD1. The J segment lost 8 bases and the V segment lost 4 bases, leaving 5 bases of the junction unmatched. CDR3 length equals 13 residues. Germline assignment: CDR1 MNHNY and CDR2 SVGAGI (reference sequence). The CDR3 DNA reads as TGTGCCAGCAGTTCCCTAGACAGGGGGGAAGCTTTCTTT. Translation: CASSSLDRGEAFF.

V usage is TRBV29-1 and J usage is TRBJ1-1; D ambiguous. V lost 7 bases and J 10 bases, leaving 19 bases between the germline ends. Germline V gene data show CDR1 as SQVTM and CDR2 as ANQGSEA. The length of the CDR3 is 12 residues. CDR3 sequence: CSGGGPDGLAFF. CDR3 nucleotide sequence: TGCAGCGGGGGAGGCCCTGACGGGCTAGCTTTCTTT.

This sequence joins TRBV27 and TRBJ1-2; 7 bases are a match to TRBD1. The CDR3 extends over 15 amino acids. With V trimmed by 5 bases and J by 3 bases, 9 bases remained unmatched. Germline loops: CDR1 MNHEY, CDR2 SMNVEV (reference sequence). CDR3 sequence: CASSPTGNLDYGYTF. As DNA, the CDR3 is TGTGCCAGCAGTCCGACAGGGAATTTGGACTATGGCTACACCTTC.

J is TRBJ1-5 and V is TRBV30, with D maybe TRBD1 (6 bases). This CDR3 contains 14 residues. Germline V gene sequence: CDR1 GTSNPN, CDR2 SVGIG (reference sequence). V gave up 2 bases and J gave up 4 bases, with 12 bases separating them. CDR3 coding DNA: TGTGCCTGGAGTCCGGGGGGGCCTAATCAGCCCCAGCATTTT. Amino acids: CAWSPGGPNQPQHF.

The chain carries TRBV30 and TRBJ2-1, with a weak D call TRBD2 (5 bases). Deletions cut 4 bases from V and 13 bases from J, with 14 bases between. Germline V gene lookup returns CDR1 GTSNPN and CDR2 SVGIG (reference sequence). The CDR3 sequence is 11 residues long. CDR3 sequence (DNA): TGTGCCTGGACGACCCGGGGTGCTCAGTTCTTC. It translates to CAWTTRGAQFF.

The genes are TRBV6-6 and TRBJ2-7, with TRBD1 as a possible D gene (8 bases). CDR1 is MNHNY, CDR2 SVGAGI, per germline (reference sequence). This CDR3 has 14 amino acids. Trimming left V 6 bases short and J 2 bases short, with 14 bases between. CDR3 bases: TGTGCCAGCAGGACACAGGGGGGGACCTACGAGCAGTACTTC. Translated: CASRTQGGTYEQYF.

The chain combines TRBV27 with TRBJ2-5; 11 nucleotides align to TRBD2. V dropped 4 bases and J dropped 5; count of bases not matched to a gene: 6. The CDR3 covers 15 residues. Germline CDR1 MNHEY, CDR2 SMNVEV (reference sequence). The CDR3 DNA sequence: TGTGCCAGCAGTTCCACTAGCGGGAGAGGCGAGACCCAGTACTTC. As protein: CASSSTSGRGETQYF.

This sequence joins TRBV7-2 and TRBJ2-5, with a tentative D call TRBD1 (6 bases). This CDR3 has 14 residues. The V and J ends lost 5 bases and 4 bases respectively, with 14 bases between them. Germline CDR1 is SGHTA and CDR2 is FQGNSA. The CDR3 here is CASSKGGKRETQYF. DNA for the CDR3: TGTGCCAGCAGCAAAGGGGGTAAAAGAGAGACCCAGTACTTC. The full variable domain, its missing parts supplied by reference TRBV7-2 and TRBJ2-5, is GAGVSQSPSNKVTEKGKDVELRCDPISGHTALYWYRQSLGQGLEFLIYFQGNSAPDKSGLPSDRFSAERTGGSVSTLTIQRTQQEDSAVYLCASSKGGKRETQYFGPGTRLLVL.

This chain connects TRBV7-9 to TRBJ1-1, with D tentatively TRBD1 (5 bases). Germline CDR1 is SEHNR and CDR2 is FQNEAQ (reference sequence). The CDR3 has 15 residues. The V end was cut by 2 bases, the J end by 5 bases, with 15 bases between. CDR3 protein: CASSLQGQGGTEAFF. The CDR3 nucleotides read TGTGCCAGCAGCTTACAGGGTCAGGGAGGTACTGAAGCTTTCTTT.

V is TRBV28 and J is TRBJ1-5; D possibly corresponds to TRBD1 (5 bases). This CDR3 comprises 17 residues. The ends were cut back, 5 bases at V and 0 bases at J, with 17 bases in the middle. Germline V lookup: CDR1 MDHEN, CDR2 SYDVKM. As DNA, the CDR3 is TGTGCCAGCAGTATAAGACTCGACAGTTATAGCAATCAGCCCCAGCATTTT. Translating gives CASSIRLDSYSNQPQHF.

This clone was counted between two and nine times. V is TRBV5-4 and J is TRBJ1-1; D remains unclear. Between the trimmed V and J ends, which lost 4 bases and 0 bases, there was a span of 7 bases. Germline CDR1 reads SGHNT; CDR2 reads YYREEE (reference sequence). The CDR3 covers 13 residues. The CDR3 loop reads CASSADMNTEAFF. The DNA for the CDR3 is TGTGCCAGCAGCGCCGACATGAACACTGAAGCTTTCTTT.